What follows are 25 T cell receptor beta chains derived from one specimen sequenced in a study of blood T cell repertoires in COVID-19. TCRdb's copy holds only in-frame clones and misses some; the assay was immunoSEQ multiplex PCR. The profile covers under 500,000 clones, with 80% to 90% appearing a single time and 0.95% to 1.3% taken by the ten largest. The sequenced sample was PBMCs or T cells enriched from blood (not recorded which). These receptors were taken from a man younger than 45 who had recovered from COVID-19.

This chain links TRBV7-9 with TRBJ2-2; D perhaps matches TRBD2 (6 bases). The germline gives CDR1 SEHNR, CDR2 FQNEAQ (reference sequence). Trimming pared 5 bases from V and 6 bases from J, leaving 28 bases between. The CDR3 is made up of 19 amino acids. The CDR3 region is CASSPAVGGMVFRAGELFF. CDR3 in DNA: TGTGCCAGCAGCCCGGCGGTGGGCGGGATGGTCTTTCGGGCCGGGGAGCTGTTTTTT.

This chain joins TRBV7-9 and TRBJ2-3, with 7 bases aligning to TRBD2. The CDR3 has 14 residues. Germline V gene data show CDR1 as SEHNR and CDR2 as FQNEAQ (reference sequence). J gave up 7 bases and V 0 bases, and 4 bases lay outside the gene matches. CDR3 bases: TGTGCCAGCAGCTTAGCGGGAGGGCCGAATACGCAGTATTTT. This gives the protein CASSLAGGPNTQYF.

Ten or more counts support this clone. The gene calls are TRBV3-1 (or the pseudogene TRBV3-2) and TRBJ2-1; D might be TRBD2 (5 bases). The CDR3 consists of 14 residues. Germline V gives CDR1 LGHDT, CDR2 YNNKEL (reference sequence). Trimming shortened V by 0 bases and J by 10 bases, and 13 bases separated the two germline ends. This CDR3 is CASSQDLGSREQFF. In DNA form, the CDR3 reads TGTGCCAGCAGCCAAGATTTGGGGAGTAGGGAGCAGTTCTTC.

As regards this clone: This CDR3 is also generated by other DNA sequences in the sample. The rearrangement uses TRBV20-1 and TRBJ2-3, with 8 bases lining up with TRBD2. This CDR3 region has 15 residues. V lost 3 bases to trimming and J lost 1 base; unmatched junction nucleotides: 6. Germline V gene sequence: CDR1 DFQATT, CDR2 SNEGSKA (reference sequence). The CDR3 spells CSASGLAGGTDTQYF. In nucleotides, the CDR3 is TGCAGTGCTAGTGGACTAGCTGGGGGCACAGATACGCAGTATTTT.

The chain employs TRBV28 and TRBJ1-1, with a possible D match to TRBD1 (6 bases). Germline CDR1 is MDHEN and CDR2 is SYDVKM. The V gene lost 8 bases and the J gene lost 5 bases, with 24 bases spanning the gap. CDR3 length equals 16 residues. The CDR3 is CASRPGGAKVRTEAFF. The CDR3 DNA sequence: TGTGCCAGCCGCCCGGGGGGCGCGAAGGTAAGGACTGAAGCTTTCTTT.

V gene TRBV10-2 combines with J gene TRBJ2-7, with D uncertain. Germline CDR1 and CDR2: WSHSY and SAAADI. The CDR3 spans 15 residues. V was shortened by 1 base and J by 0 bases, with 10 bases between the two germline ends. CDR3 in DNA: TGCGCCAGCAGTGAGTTGAGCGCGAGCTCCTACGAGCAGTACTTC. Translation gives CASSELSASSYEQYF.

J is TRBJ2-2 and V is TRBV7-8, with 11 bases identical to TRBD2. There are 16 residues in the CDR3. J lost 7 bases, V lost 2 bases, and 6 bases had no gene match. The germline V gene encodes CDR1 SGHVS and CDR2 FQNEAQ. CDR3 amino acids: CASSLRTSGHGGELFF. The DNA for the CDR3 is TGTGCCAGCAGCTTACGGACTAGCGGGCACGGCGGGGAGCTGTTTTTT.

The CDR3 nucleotides are TGTGCCAGCACTCCCGACAGGGTCCCATCGCCCCAGCATTTT. Translating gives CASTPDRVPSPQHF. The J gene is TRBJ1-5, the V gene TRBV6-4, with 7 bases fitting TRBD1. Germline lookup yields CDR1 MRHNA and CDR2 SNTAGT. V lost 7 bases, J lost 9 bases, and 12 bases stayed unmatched. The CDR3 is 14 amino acids.

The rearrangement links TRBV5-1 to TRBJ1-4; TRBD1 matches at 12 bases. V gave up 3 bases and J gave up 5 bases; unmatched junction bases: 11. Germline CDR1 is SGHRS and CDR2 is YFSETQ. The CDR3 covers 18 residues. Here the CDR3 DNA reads TGCGCCAGCAGCTCGCGCGGGACAGGGGGCGTTGGGAATGAAAAACTGTTTTTT. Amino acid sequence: CASSSRGTGGVGNEKLFF.

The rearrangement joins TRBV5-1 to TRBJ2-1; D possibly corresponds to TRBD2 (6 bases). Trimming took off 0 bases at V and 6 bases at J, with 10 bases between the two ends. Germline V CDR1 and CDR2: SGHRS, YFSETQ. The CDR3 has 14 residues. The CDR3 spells CASSLAGVGNEQFF. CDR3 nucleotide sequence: TGCGCCAGCAGCTTGGCGGGAGTAGGCAATGAGCAGTTCTTC. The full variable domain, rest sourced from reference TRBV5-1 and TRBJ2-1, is KAGVTQTPRYLIKTRGQQVTLSCSPISGHRSVSWYQQTPGQGLQFLFEYFSETQRNKGNFPGRFSGRQFSNSRSEMNVSTLELGDSALYLCASSLAGVGNEQFFGPGTRLTVL.

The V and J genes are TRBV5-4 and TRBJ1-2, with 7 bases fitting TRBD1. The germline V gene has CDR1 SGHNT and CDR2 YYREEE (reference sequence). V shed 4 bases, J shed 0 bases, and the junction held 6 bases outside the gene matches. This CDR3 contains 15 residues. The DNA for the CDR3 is TGTGCCAGCAGCGGAAACAGGGGTCCTAACTATGGCTACACCTTC. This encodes CASSGNRGPNYGYTF.

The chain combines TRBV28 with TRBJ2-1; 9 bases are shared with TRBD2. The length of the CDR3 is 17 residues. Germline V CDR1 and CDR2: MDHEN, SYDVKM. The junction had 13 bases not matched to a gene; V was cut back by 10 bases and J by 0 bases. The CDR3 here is CATCPGGSGGSYNEQFF. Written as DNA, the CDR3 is TGTGCCACCTGCCCTGGGGGTAGCGGGGGCTCCTACAATGAGCAGTTCTTC.

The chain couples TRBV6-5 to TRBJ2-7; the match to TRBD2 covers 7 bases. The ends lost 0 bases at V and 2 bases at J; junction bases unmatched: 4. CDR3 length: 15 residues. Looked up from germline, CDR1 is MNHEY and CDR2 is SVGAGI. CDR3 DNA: TGTGCCAGCAGTTACTCAAAGCGGGGAGCCTACGAGCAGTACTTC. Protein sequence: CASSYSKRGAYEQYF.

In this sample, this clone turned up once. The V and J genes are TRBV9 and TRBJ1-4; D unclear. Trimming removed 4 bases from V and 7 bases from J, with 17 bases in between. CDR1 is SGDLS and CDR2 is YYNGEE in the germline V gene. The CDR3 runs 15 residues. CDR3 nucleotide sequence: TGTGCCAGCAGCCCACCCGGGAGGTGGGGTGAAAAACTGTTTTTT. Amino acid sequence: CASSPPGRWGEKLFF.

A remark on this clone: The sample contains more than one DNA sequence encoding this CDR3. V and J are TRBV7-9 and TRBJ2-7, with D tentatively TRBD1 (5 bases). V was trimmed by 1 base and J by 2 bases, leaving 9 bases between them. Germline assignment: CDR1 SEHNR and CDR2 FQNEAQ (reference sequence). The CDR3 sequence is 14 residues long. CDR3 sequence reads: CASSLGSGTYEQYF. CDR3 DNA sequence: TGTGCCAGCAGCTTAGGTTCAGGGACCTACGAGCAGTACTTC.

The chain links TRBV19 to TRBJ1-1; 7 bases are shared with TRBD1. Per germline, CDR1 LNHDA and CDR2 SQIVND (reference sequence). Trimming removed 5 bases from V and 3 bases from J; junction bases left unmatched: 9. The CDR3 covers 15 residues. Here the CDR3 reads CASSPRQGWDTEAFF. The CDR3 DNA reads TGTGCCAGTAGTCCGAGACAGGGATGGGACACTGAAGCTTTCTTT.

CDR3 amino acids: CASSSAATGAFYEQYF. The CDR3 DNA follows: TGTGCCAGCAGCTCCGCCGCCACAGGGGCCTTCTACGAGCAGTACTTC. V and J are TRBV13 and TRBJ2-7; TRBD1 matches 7 bases. The germline V gene encodes CDR1 PRHDT and CDR2 FYEKMQ (reference sequence). J was trimmed by 3 bases and V by 4 bases; bases with no gene match: 12. The CDR3 sequence is 16 residues long.

The CDR3, as DNA: TGTGCCACCACCTTGACTAGCGGGCCAAACACAGATACGCAGTATTTT. Amino acid sequence: CATTLTSGPNTDTQYF. The rearrangement joins TRBV19 to TRBJ2-3; 10 bases line up with TRBD2. This CDR3 region has 16 residues. Germline V lookup: CDR1 LNHDA, CDR2 SQIVND (reference sequence). The V gene end was trimmed by 10 bases and the J gene end by 2 bases; junction bases not matched to a gene: 12.

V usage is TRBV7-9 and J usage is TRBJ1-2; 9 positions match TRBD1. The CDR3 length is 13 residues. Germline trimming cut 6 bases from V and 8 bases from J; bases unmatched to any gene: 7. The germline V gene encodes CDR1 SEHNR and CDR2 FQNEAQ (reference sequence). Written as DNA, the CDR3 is TGTGCCAGCAGTTCCGGGACAGGGAAAGGCTACACCTTC. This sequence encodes CASSSGTGKGYTF.

CDR3 sequence reads: CASRGTANTEAFF. The CDR3 nucleotides are TGTGCCAGCCGTGGGACAGCGAACACTGAAGCTTTCTTT. The V call is TRBV12-3 or TRBV12-4, the J call TRBJ1-1, with TRBD1 matching over 7 bases. This CDR3 comprises 13 residues. V lost 8 bases and J lost 1; bases outside the gene matches: 4.

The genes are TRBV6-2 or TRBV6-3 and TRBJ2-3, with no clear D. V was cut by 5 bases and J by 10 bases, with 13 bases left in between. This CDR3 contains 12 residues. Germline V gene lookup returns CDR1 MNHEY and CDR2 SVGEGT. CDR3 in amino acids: CASSGDSSPQYF. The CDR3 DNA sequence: TGTGCCAGCAGTGGCGACTCCTCTCCGCAGTATTTT.

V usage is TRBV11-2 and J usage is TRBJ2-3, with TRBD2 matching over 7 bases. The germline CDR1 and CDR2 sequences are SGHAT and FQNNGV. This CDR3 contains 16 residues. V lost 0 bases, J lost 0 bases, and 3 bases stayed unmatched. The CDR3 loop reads CASSLDGGGSTDTQYF. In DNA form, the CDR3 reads TGTGCCAGCAGCTTAGATGGGGGGGGAAGCACAGATACGCAGTATTTT.

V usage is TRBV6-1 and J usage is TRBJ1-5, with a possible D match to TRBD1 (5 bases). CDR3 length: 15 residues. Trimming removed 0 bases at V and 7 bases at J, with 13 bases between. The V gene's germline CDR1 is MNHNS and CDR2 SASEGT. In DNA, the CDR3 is TGTGCCAGCAGTGAAGCGTCGGCAGGGCGACAGCCCCAGCATTTT. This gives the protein CASSEASAGRQPQHF.

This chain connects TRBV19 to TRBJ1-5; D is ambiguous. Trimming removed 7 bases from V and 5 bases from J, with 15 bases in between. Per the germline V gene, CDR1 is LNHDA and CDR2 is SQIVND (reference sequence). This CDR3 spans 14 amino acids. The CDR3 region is CASTADGSYQPQHF. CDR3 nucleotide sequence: TGTGCCAGTACCGCAGACGGGAGTTATCAGCCCCAGCATTTT. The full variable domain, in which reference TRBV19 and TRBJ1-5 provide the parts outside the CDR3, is DGGITQSPKYLFRKEGQNVTLSCEQNLNHDAMYWYRQDPGQGLRLIYYSQIVNDFQKGDIAEGYSVSREKKESFPLTVTSAQKNPTAFYLCASTADGSYQPQHFGDGTRLSIL.

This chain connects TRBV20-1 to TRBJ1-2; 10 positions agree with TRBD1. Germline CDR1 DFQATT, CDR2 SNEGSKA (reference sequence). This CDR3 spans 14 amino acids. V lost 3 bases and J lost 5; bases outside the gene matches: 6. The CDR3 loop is CSASGDRGGYGYTF. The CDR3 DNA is TGCAGTGCTAGTGGGGACAGGGGAGGATATGGCTACACCTTC.